The clone carrying this T cell receptor beta chain was seen at least ten times. Its antigen remains unknown. Where libraries were unsorted, they were derived from 2 million PBMCs stored at -80 degrees C. This entry is derived from a study of neurological immune-mediated disorders. 5'RACE generated cDNA with 10-nucleotide random UMIs. TCRdb recomputed calls from the 5' RACE reads with MiXCR, one row per CDR3 protein. The table lists about 84,000 distinct CDR3 sequences, approximately 10% of them singletons. The CDR3 loop spans 16 amino acids. The germline V and J ends were trimmed by 4 bases and 0 bases, with 14 bases remaining between them. Germline V gene data show CDR1 as SGHRS and CDR2 as YFSETQ. Notes on the study in general: No expanded-clone CDR3 amino acid sequence recurred across subjects, suggesting private TCR-beta repertoires.

The material sequenced was PBMCs. This chain uses TRBV5-1 with TRBJ2-4; D not resolved. The clonotype originates from a man between 40 and 49 years old in good health. This chain's CDR3 is CASSPMSEQAKNIQYF. Here the CDR3 DNA reads TGCGCCAGCAGCCCGATGAGTGAACAAGCCAAAAACATTCAGTACTTC.